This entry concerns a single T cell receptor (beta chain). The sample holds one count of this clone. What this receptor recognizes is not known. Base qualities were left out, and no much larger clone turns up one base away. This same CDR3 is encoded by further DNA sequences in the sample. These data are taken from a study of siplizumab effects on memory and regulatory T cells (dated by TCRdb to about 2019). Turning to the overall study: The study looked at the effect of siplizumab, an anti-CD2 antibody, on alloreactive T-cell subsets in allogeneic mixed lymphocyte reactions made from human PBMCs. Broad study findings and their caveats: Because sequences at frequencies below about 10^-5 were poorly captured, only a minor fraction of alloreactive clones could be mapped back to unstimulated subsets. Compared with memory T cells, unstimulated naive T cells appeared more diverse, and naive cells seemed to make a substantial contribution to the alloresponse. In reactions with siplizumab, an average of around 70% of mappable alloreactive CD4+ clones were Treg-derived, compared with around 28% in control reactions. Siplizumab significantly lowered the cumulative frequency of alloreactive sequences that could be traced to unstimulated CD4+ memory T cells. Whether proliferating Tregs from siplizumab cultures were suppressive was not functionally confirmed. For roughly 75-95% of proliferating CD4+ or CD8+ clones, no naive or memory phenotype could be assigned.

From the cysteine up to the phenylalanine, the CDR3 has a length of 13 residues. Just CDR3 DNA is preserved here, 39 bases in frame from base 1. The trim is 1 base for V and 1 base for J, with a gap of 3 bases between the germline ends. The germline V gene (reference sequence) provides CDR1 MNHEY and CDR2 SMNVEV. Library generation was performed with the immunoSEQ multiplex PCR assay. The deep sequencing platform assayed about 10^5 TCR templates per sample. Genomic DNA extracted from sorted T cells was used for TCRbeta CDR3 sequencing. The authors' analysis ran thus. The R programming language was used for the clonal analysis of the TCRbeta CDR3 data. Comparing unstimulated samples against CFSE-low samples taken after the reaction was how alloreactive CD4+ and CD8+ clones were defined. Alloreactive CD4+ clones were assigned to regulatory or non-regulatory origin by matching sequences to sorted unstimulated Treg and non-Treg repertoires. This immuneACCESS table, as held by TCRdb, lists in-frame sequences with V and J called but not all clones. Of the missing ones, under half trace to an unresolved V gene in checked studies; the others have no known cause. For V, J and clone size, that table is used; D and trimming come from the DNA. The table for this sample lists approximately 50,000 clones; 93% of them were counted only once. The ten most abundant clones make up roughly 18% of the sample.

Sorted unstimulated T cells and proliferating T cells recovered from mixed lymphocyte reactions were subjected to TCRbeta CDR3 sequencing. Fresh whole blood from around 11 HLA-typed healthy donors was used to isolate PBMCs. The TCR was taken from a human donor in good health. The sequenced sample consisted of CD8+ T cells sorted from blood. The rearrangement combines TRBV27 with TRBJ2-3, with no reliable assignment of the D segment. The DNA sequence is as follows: TGTGCCAGCAGTTTATTAGGCACAGATACGCAGTATTTT. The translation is CASSLLGTDTQYF.